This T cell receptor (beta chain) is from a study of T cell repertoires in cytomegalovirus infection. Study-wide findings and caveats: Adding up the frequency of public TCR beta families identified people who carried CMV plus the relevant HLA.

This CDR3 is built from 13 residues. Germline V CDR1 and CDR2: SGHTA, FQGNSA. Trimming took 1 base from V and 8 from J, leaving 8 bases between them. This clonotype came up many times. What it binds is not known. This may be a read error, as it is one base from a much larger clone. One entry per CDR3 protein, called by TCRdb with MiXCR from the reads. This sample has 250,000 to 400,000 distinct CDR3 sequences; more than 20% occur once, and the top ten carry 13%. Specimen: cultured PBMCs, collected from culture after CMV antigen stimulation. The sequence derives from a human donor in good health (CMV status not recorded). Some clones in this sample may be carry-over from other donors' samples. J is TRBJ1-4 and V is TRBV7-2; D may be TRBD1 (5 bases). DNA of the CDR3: TGTGCCAGCAGCTTAGTACGGGGCGAAAAACTGTTTTTT. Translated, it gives CASSLVRGEKLFF.